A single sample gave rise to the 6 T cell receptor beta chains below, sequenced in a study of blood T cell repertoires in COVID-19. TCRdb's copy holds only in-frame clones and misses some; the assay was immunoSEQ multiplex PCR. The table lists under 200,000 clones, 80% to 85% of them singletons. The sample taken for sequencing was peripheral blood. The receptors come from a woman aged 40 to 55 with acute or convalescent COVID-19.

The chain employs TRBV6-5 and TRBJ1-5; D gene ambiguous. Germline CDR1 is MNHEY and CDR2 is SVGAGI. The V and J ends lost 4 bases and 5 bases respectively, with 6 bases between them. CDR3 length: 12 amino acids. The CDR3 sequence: CASSSPYQPQHF. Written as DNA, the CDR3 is TGTGCCAGCAGTTCCCCCTATCAGCCCCAGCATTTT.

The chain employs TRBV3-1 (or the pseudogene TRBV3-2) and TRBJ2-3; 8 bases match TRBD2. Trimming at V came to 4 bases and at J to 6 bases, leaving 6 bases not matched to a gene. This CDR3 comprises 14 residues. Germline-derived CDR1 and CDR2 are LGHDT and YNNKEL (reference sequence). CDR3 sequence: CASSPGGRSDTQYF. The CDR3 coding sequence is TGTGCCAGCAGCCCGGGGGGGAGAAGCGATACGCAGTATTTT.

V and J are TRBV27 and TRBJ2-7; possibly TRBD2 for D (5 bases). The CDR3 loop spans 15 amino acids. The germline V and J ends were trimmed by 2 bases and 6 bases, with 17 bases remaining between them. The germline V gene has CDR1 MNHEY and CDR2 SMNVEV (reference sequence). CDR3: CASSLMGWRAAEQYF. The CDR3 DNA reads TGTGCCAGCAGTTTAATGGGGTGGCGGGCAGCCGAGCAGTACTTC.

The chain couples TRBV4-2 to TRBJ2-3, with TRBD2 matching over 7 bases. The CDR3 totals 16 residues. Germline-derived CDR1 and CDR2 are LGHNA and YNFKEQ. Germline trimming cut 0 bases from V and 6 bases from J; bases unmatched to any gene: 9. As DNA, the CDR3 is TGTGCCAGCAGCCAAGACGGGAGGCCCCACCCCGATACGCAGTATTTT. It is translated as CASSQDGRPHPDTQYF.

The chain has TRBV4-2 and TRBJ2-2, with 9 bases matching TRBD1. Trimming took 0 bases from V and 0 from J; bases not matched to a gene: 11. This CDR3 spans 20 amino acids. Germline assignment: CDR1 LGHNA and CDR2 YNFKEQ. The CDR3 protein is CASSQDSRRQGGANTGELFF. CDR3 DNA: TGTGCCAGCAGCCAAGATTCTCGGCGACAGGGGGGGGCGAACACCGGGGAGCTGTTTTTT.

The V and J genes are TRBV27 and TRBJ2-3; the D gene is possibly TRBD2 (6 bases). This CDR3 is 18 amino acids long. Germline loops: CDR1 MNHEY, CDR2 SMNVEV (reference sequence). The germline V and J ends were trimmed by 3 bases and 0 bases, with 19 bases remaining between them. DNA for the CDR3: TGTGCCAGCAGTTTTCGACGTGGGGGGACCTTAAGCACAGATACGCAGTATTTT. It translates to CASSFRRGGTLSTDTQYF.